A selection of T cell receptor beta chains follows, all from one sample in a study of cytomegalovirus exposure and HLA in healthy donors. Profiled with immunoSEQ multiplex PCR; TCRdb holds only in-frame clones, not every one. Of some 68,000 clones listed, approximately 97% were seen once; the top ten hold about 2.4%. The sample taken for sequencing was PBMCs. These receptors were taken from a man aged 18 to 29 in good health and CMV-seronegative. The CDR3 runs from the conserved cysteine through the conserved F or W. A D gene is named only where the DNA matches it firmly. Clone size appears in some rows only: once, few, many, or a class for an expanded clone.

D: TRBD2; V: TRBV13; size: NA; length: 16; J: TRBJ2-2; DNA: TGTGCCAGCAGCTCCGGACTAGCGGCGAACACCGGGGAGCTGTTTTTT; CDR3: CASSSGLAANTGELFF
D: NA; V: TRBV6-6; size: once; length: 15; J: TRBJ1-1; DNA: TGTGCCAGCAGTTACTCGCGGTCTGCGGACACTGAAGCTTTCTTT; CDR3: CASSYSRSADTEAFF
D: NA; V: TRBV30; size: NA; length: 14; J: TRBJ1-1; DNA: TGTGCCTGGAGTGTTATGGGGAGGGACACTGAAGCTTTCTTT; CDR3: CAWSVMGRDTEAFF
D: NA; V: TRBV6-6; size: NA; length: 13; J: TRBJ1-1; DNA: TGTGCCAGCCTGGGGCTTACGAACACTGAAGCTTTCTTT; CDR3: CASLGLTNTEAFF
D: TRBD1; V: TRBV7-3; size: NA; length: 13; J: TRBJ1-2; DNA: TGTGCCAGCAGCTTAACAGGGGGCAATGGCTACACCTTC; CDR3: CASSLTGGNGYTF
D: TRBD2; V: TRBV30; size: NA; length: 15; J: TRBJ2-7; DNA: TGTGCCTGGAGTGCTCTAGCGGGAGGAACCTACGAGCAGTACTTC; CDR3: CAWSALAGGTYEQYF
D: NA; V: TRBV7-2; size: NA; length: 15; J: TRBJ1-1; DNA: TGTGCCAGCAGCTGGGGGCAGGGCTGGAACACTGAAGCTTTCTTT; CDR3: CASSWGQGWNTEAFF
D: NA; V: TRBV19; size: NA; length: 14; J: TRBJ1-1; DNA: TGTGCCAGTAGTAACCGGGCCGGGGGCACTGAAGCTTTCTTT; CDR3: CASSNRAGGTEAFF
D: NA; V: TRBV5-1; size: NA; length: 15; J: TRBJ2-3; DNA: TGCGCCAGCAGCTTGGCAGGGGTTGGCACAGATACGCAGTATTTT; CDR3: CASSLAGVGTDTQYF
D: NA; V: TRBV29-1; size: NA; length: 12; J: TRBJ2-3; DNA: TGCAGCGTTGAAGATCGGAGAGATACGCAGTATTTT; CDR3: CSVEDRRDTQYF
D: TRBD2; V: TRBV13; size: NA; length: 17; J: TRBJ2-1; DNA: TGTGCCAGCAGCGCCGGACTAGCGGGGGGTATCTACAATGAGCAGTTCTTC; CDR3: CASSAGLAGGIYNEQFF
D: NA; V: TRBV23-1; size: NA; length: 17; J: TRBJ2-7; DNA: TGCGCCAGCAGCCCTTGTTCGAGCCGTCCAAGCTCCTACGAGCAGTACTTC; CDR3: CASSPCSSRPSSYEQYF
D: NA; V: TRBV6-1; size: NA; length: 14; J: TRBJ2-3; DNA: TGTGCCAGCAGTGAGGTCAGGGTTACAGATACGCAGTATTTT; CDR3: CASSEVRVTDTQYF
D: NA; V: TRBV15; size: NA; length: 16; J: TRBJ1-3; DNA: TGTGCCACCAGCAGAGATCGAGTAGGGGCTGGAAACACCATATATTTT; CDR3: CATSRDRVGAGNTIYF
D: TRBD1; V: TRBV29-1; size: NA; length: 15; J: TRBJ1-3; DNA: TGCAGCGCTTGGGGAAGGGGGCTCTCTGGAAACACCATATATTTT; CDR3: CSAWGRGLSGNTIYF
D: NA; V: TRBV10-1; size: once; length: 13; J: TRBJ2-5; DNA: TGCGCCAGCACCCCCGCTAGAGGAGAGACCCAGTACTTC; CDR3: CASTPARGETQYF
D: TRBD2; V: TRBV5-1; size: NA; length: 16; J: TRBJ2-7; DNA: TGCGCCAGCAGCACGCATCTAGCGGGCGCCGCCTACGAGCAGTACTTC; CDR3: CASSTHLAGAAYEQYF
D: NA; V: TRBV19; size: once; length: 14; J: TRBJ1-2; DNA: TGTGCCAGTACCAAGTTCTCGGGTGCCTATGGCTACACCTTC; CDR3: CASTKFSGAYGYTF
D: NA; V: TRBV6-1; size: NA; length: 15; J: TRBJ1-1; DNA: TGTGCCAGCAGCACAGGGATGAGCGGGAACACTGAAGCTTTCTTT; CDR3: CASSTGMSGNTEAFF
D: NA; V: TRBV7-3; size: NA; length: 12; J: TRBJ2-1; DNA: TGTGCCAGCAGCTCTCCGGGAAATGAGCAGTTCTTC; CDR3: CASSSPGNEQFF
D: NA; V: TRBV2; size: few; length: 11; J: TRBJ2-5; DNA: TGTGCCAGCACACTGTGGGAGACCCAGTACTTC; CDR3: CASTLWETQYF
D: TRBD1; V: TRBV7-9; size: NA; length: 16; J: TRBJ2-7; DNA: TGTGCCAGCAGCTTAGTGGTGGGACAGGGGTCCTACGAGCAGTACTTC; CDR3: CASSLVVGQGSYEQYF
D: TRBD2; V: TRBV7-9; size: NA; length: 13; J: TRBJ2-1; DNA: TGTGCCAGCAGGAGTAGCGGGAACAATGAGCAGTTCTTC; CDR3: CASRSSGNNEQFF
D: TRBD1; V: TRBV14; size: NA; length: 14; J: TRBJ1-1; DNA: TGTGCCAGCAGCCGAGGACAGGGGGGCACTGAAGCTTTCTTT; CDR3: CASSRGQGGTEAFF
D: TRBD1; V: TRBV6-6; size: NA; length: 16; J: TRBJ2-3; DNA: TGTGCCAGCAGTTATGTAGTACAGGGGCGTGGAGATACGCAGTATTTT; CDR3: CASSYVVQGRGDTQYF
D: TRBD1; V: TRBV5-6; size: NA; length: 15; J: TRBJ1-4; DNA: TGTGCCAGCAGCGGATCGACAGGGTTGGCTGAAAAACTGTTTTTT; CDR3: CASSGSTGLAEKLFF
D: TRBD1; V: TRBV18; size: NA; length: 15; J: TRBJ1-1; DNA: TGTGCCAGCTCACCCGGGACAGGGGAGGCCACTGAAGCTTTCTTT; CDR3: CASSPGTGEATEAFF
D: NA; V: TRBV4-1; size: NA; length: 16; J: TRBJ2-1; DNA: TGCGCCAGCAGCCAAGGGGCTAGCGCCCTATACAATGAGCAGTTCTTC; CDR3: CASSQGASALYNEQFF
D: NA; V: TRBV6-1; size: NA; length: 14; J: TRBJ1-1; DNA: TGTGCCAGCAGTGATTGGCGGAAGAACACTGAAGCTTTCTTT; CDR3: CASSDWRKNTEAFF
D: TRBD1; V: TRBV10-2; size: once; length: 14; J: TRBJ2-7; DNA: TGCGCCAGCAGTAGAGGACAGGGGGCGCTCGAGCAGTACTTC; CDR3: CASSRGQGALEQYF
D: NA; V: TRBV7-6; size: NA; length: 15; J: TRBJ2-1; DNA: TGTGCCAGCAGCTTAAGTGCTAGCAGCCACAATGAGCAGTTCTTC; CDR3: CASSLSASSHNEQFF
D: NA; V: TRBV28; size: NA; length: 12; J: TRBJ1-2; DNA: TGTGCCAGCACCCCGGTAGGAGGTGGCTACACCTTC; CDR3: CASTPVGGGYTF
D: NA; V: TRBV6-5; size: NA; length: 15; J: TRBJ1-2; DNA: TGTGCCAGCAGTTCAGTTGCCCTAGCGGGCTATGGCTACACCTTC; CDR3: CASSSVALAGYGYTF
D: TRBD1; V: TRBV18; size: NA; length: 14; J: TRBJ2-7; DNA: TGTGCCAGCTCCCCCGGGACAGGGGCCTACGAGCAGTACTTC; CDR3: CASSPGTGAYEQYF
D: NA; V: TRBV6-1; size: NA; length: 14; J: TRBJ1-2; DNA: TGTGCCAGCAGTGAAGTTGACGGGTACTATGGCTACACCTTC; CDR3: CASSEVDGYYGYTF
D: TRBD1; V: TRBV4-1; size: NA; length: 17; J: TRBJ2-1; DNA: TGCGTCAGCAGCCAAGATCCGAGGGGGCTCCTCGGTAATGAGCAGTTCTTC; CDR3: CVSSQDPRGLLGNEQFF
D: TRBD1; V: TRBV2; size: once; length: 15; J: TRBJ2-3; DNA: TGTGCCAGCAGTGTACAGGGGCAAGCCACAGATACGCAGTATTTT; CDR3: CASSVQGQATDTQYF
D: TRBD2; V: TRBV29-1; size: NA; length: 14; J: TRBJ2-5; DNA: TGCAGCGTTGAGACTAGCGGGTACCAAGAGACCCAGTACTTC; CDR3: CSVETSGYQETQYF
D: NA; V: TRBV30; size: NA; length: 16; J: TRBJ1-3; DNA: TGTGCCTGGGGGTCTGGGGGGAGAAGCTCTGGAAACACCATATATTTT; CDR3: CAWGSGGRSSGNTIYF
D: NA; V: TRBV19; size: NA; length: 13; J: TRBJ1-1; DNA: TGTGCCAGTAGTATTAAGGGGATCACTGAAGCTTTCTTT; CDR3: CASSIKGITEAFF